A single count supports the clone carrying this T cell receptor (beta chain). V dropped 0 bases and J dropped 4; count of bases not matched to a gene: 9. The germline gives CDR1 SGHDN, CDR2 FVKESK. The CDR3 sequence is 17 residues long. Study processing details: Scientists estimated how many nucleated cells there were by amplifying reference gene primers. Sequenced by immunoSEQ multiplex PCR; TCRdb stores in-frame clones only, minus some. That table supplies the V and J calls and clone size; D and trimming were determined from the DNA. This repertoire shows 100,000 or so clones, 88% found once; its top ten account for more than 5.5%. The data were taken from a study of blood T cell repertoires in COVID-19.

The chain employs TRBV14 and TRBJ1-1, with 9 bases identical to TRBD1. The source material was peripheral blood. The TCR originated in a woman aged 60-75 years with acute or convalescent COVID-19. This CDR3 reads CASSQEGHRGQGTEAFF. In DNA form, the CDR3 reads TGTGCCAGCAGCCAAGAAGGGCACAGGGGGCAGGGCACTGAAGCTTTCTTT.